These 4 T cell receptor beta chains came from one sample sequenced in a study of blood T cell repertoires in COVID-19. Sequencing used immunoSEQ multiplex PCR; TCRdb keeps in-frame clones, though not all of them. This sample has about 480,000 clones, with more than 75% found just once. The specimen sequenced was PBMCs or T cells enriched from blood (not recorded which). The source is a woman aged 40 to 55 who had recovered from COVID-19.

This chain links TRBV4-3 with TRBJ2-7, with 9 positions matching TRBD1. The trim removed 0 bases at V and 2 bases at J, leaving 8 bases unmatched. The V gene's germline CDR1 is LGHNA and CDR2 YSLEER. The CDR3 is 17 amino acids. The CDR3 is CASSQDHLDRGAYEQYF. In DNA form, the CDR3 reads TGCGCCAGCAGCCAAGACCATTTGGACAGGGGAGCCTACGAGCAGTACTTC.

This sequence joins TRBV5-4 and TRBJ2-2; TRBD1 matches at 10 bases. Germline CDR1 and CDR2: SGHNT and YYREEE (reference sequence). J lost 5 bases, V lost 4 bases, and 8 bases had no gene match. The CDR3 runs to 16 residues. The chain's CDR3 is CASSAMTGGATGELFF. DNA of the CDR3: TGTGCCAGCAGCGCAATGACAGGGGGCGCAACCGGGGAGCTGTTTTTT.

The V and J genes are TRBV4-3 and TRBJ2-7; 7 nucleotides line up with TRBD2. CDR3 length: 15 amino acids. V shed 1 base and J 4 bases; nucleotides not matched to a gene: 7. CDR1 and CDR2 (germline): LGHNA, YSLEER. CDR3 loop: CASSQAGGRSYEQYF. The CDR3 nucleotides read TGCGCCAGCAGCCAAGCGGGCGGGAGATCGTACGAGCAGTACTTC.

This clone came up a few times. The genes are TRBV7-6 and TRBJ1-4; TRBD1 is a possible D gene (6 bases). V lost 6 bases and J lost 7, with 18 bases in between. The CDR3 spans 15 residues. CDR1 is SGHVS and CDR2 is FNYEAQ in the germline V gene. CDR3 in DNA: TGTGCCAGCAGTAAACGGGGGGCGGTCACTGAAAAACTGTTTTTT. Translated, it gives CASSKRGAVTEKLFF.